One and the same sample provided the 29 T cell receptor beta chains below, sequenced in a study of spatial heterogeneity in lung cancer. Described time point: blood at routine non-recurrence follow-up after resection. TCRdb recomputed calls from the 5' RACE reads with MiXCR, one row per CDR3 protein. The repertoire holds about 2,400 distinct CDR3 sequences, with 27% as singletons. Sequenced here: PBMCs, sampled at follow-up. Receptors originate from a male donor with early-stage non-small cell lung cancer.

In its sample, this clonotype was seen once. This beta chain is a stray read from a library made for alpha chains; its abundance is not meaningful. This chain joins TRBV27 and TRBJ1-1; 7 bases map to TRBD1. After removal of 4 bases from V and 4 bases from J, the junction contained 3 bases not matched to a gene. Germline V gene sequence: CDR1 MNHEY, CDR2 SMNVEV (reference sequence). CDR3 length equals 13 residues. The CDR3 nucleotides read TGTGCCAGCAGTTACCCAGGGGGCACTGAAGCTTTCTTT. This encodes CASSYPGGTEAFF.

About this clonotype: This beta chain is an unintended read in a library built for alpha chains; its size means little. The V call is TRBV5-1, the J call TRBJ2-4, with TRBD2 matching over 11 bases. This CDR3 has 13 amino acids. V trimming: 7 bases; J trimming: 10 bases; junction bases outside the gene matches: 7. CDR1 and CDR2 from the germline V gene are SGHRS and YFSETQ. In nucleotides, the CDR3 is TGCGCCAGCGCGGATCTAGCGGGAGGTATTCAGTACTTC. Its translation: CASADLAGGIQYF.

In its sample, this clonotype was seen a few times. This beta chain represents an off-target read in a library built for alpha chains; its size is of limited meaning. The chain carries TRBV12-3 or TRBV12-4 and TRBJ2-7; 13 bases fit TRBD2. The ends lost 2 bases at V and 4 bases at J; junction bases unmatched: 5. The CDR3 runs 16 residues. CDR3: CASSLKLAGGPYEQYF. The CDR3 coding sequence is TGTGCCAGCAGTTTAAAACTAGCGGGAGGGCCTTACGAGCAGTACTTC.

A few counts support this clonotype. Being off target in a library aimed at alpha chains, this beta chain has a size of little meaning. The rearrangement links TRBV3-1 to TRBJ2-7; D remains ambiguous. In germline, CDR1 is LGHDT, CDR2 YNNKEL (reference sequence). V dropped 4 bases and J dropped 1 base, with 8 bases sitting between them. The CDR3 has 13 residues. DNA of the CDR3: TGTGCCAGCAGCCCCTCCACGTCCTACGAGCAGTACTTC. Its translation is CASSPSTSYEQYF.

This clonotype was recorded a few times. The size of this beta chain means little, since it is a stray read in a library made for alpha chains. V usage is TRBV5-8 and J usage is TRBJ2-4; TRBD1 matches 7 bases. The ends lost 4 bases at V and 3 bases at J; junction bases unmatched: 16. The length of the CDR3 is 18 residues. Germline V gene lookup returns CDR1 SGHTS and CDR2 YDEGEE. CDR3 residues: CASSQTIRINRGKNIQYF. In DNA, the CDR3 is TGTGCCAGCAGCCAAACGATAAGGATAAACAGGGGCAAAAACATTCAGTACTTC.

Worth noting for this clonotype: This beta chain was picked up by a library intended for alpha chains and is off target, so its count carries little meaning. The chain links TRBV28 to TRBJ2-2; the match to TRBD2 covers 9 bases. V was clipped by 3 bases and J by 1 base; unmatched bases: 3. Germline CDR1 is MDHEN and CDR2 is SYDVKM. The CDR3 is 16 amino acids. CDR3: CASSLTSGGNTGELFF. The CDR3, as DNA: TGTGCCAGCAGTTTGACTAGCGGAGGGAACACCGGGGAGCTGTTTTTT.

Of note for this clonotype: This beta chain is an off-target read within a library intended for alpha chains, so its frequency means little. The V gene is TRBV2, the J gene TRBJ2-5; D might be TRBD1 or TRBD2, each matching 5 bases. V was pared by 7 bases and J by 2 bases, with 11 bases between. Germline-derived CDR1 and CDR2 are SNHLY and FYNNEI. The CDR3 consists of 13 residues. This chain's CDR3 is CASMRGGQETQYF. In nucleotides, the CDR3 is TGTGCCAGCATGAGGGGTGGACAAGAGACCCAGTACTTC.

This clonotype is medium-sized in the sample. With the library built for alpha chains, this beta chain is off target and its frequency is not meaningful. The CDR3 DNA reads as TGTGCCAGCTCGGCACTCCCACCGCGGGGCCATGGGGACTACGAGCAGTACTTC. It translates to CASSALPPRGHGDYEQYF. The V call is TRBV18, the J call TRBJ2-7; D possibly corresponds to TRBD2 (6 bases). This CDR3 comprises 18 residues. Germline V CDR1 and CDR2: KGHSH, LQKENI. The V gene lost 6 bases and the J gene lost 3 bases, with 27 bases spanning the gap.

In this sample, this clonotype turned up a few times. The size of this beta chain means little, since it is a stray read in a library made for alpha chains. The chain employs TRBV28 and TRBJ2-1; 9 positions agree with TRBD2. V dropped 6 bases and J dropped 2; count of bases not matched to a gene: 8. The CDR3 runs 16 residues. CDR1 is MDHEN and CDR2 is SYDVKM in the germline V gene. CDR3 residues: CASSNLAGRTYNEQFF. The CDR3 nucleotides read TGTGCCAGCAGCAATCTAGCGGGACGGACCTACAATGAGCAGTTCTTC. The full variable domain, in which reference TRBV28 and TRBJ2-1 provide the parts outside the CDR3, is DVKVTQSSRYLVKRTGEKVFLECVQDMDHENMFWYRQDPGLGLRLIYFSYDVKMKEKGDIPEGYSVSREKKERFSLILESASTNQTSMYLCASSNLAGRTYNEQFFGPGTRLTVL.

As concerns this clonotype: The size of this beta chain means little, since it is a stray read in a library made for alpha chains. The chain carries TRBV20-1 and TRBJ2-1, with D maybe TRBD1 (5 bases). CDR3 length: 14 residues. V lost 3 bases to trimming and J lost 5 bases, with 14 bases between them. Looked up from germline, CDR1 is DFQATT and CDR2 is SNEGSKA (reference sequence). In DNA, the CDR3 is TGCAGTGCTAGCGATCAGGACAAAAACAATGAGCAGTTCTTC. Translation: CSASDQDKNNEQFF.

This clonotype was counted a few times. A library prepared for alpha chains yielded this beta chain as an off-target read; its size is of little meaning. The rearrangement uses TRBV6-4 and TRBJ1-6, with TRBD1 matching over 10 bases. J lost 7 bases, V lost 5 bases, and 5 bases had no gene match. The CDR3 length is 15 residues. CDR1 is MRHNA, CDR2 SNTAGT, per germline. The CDR3 DNA reads TGTGCCAGCAGTCCCCAGGGACAGGGGAATTCACCCCTCCACTTT. Translated, it gives CASSPQGQGNSPLHF.

With respect to this clonotype: For a library built for alpha chains, this beta chain is a stray read; little rests on its size. This chain links TRBV6-5 with TRBJ1-6; tentatively, D is TRBD1 (6 bases). The CDR3 runs 16 residues. V gave up 2 bases and J gave up 7 bases, with 15 bases separating them. Germline values: CDR1 MNHEY, CDR2 SVGAGI. Here the CDR3 DNA reads TGTGCCAGCAGTTACCCCCGCGGGGGCGAGAATTCACCCCTCCACTTT. Amino acids: CASSYPRGGENSPLHF.

In the case of this clonotype: The size of this beta chain means little, since it is a stray read in a library made for alpha chains. The gene calls are TRBV29-1 and TRBJ2-5; the D is unclear. Trimming shortened V by 6 bases and J by 0 bases, and 20 bases separated the two germline ends. Germline lookup yields CDR1 SQVTM and CDR2 ANQGSEA. This CDR3 contains 16 residues. The CDR3 region is CSVLPYRNWYQETQYF. CDR3 nucleotides: TGCAGCGTCCTCCCCTACAGAAATTGGTACCAAGAGACCCAGTACTTC.

This clonotype turned up a few times. This beta chain came through as a stray read in a library set up for alpha chains, and its size says little. The J gene is TRBJ2-1, the V gene TRBV10-3, with 8 bases lining up with TRBD2. The V gene end was trimmed by 6 bases and the J gene end by 5 bases; junction bases not matched to a gene: 9. Per germline, CDR1 ENHRY and CDR2 SYGVKD. This CDR3 is 15 amino acids long. The CDR3, as DNA: TGTGCCATCAGCACTCGGGAGGGCAGACACAATGAGCAGTTCTTC. It translates to CAISTREGRHNEQFF.

In this sample, this clonotype turned up a few times. Little can be read into the size of this beta chain, an off-target read in a library designed for alpha chains. This chain joins TRBV25-1 and TRBJ2-7; D not resolved. The germline V and J ends were trimmed by 2 bases and 3 bases, with 5 bases remaining between them. This CDR3 has 12 amino acids. CDR1 is MGHDK, CDR2 SYGVNS, per germline. In DNA form, the CDR3 reads TGTGCCAGCAGTGAAGGCCGCTACGAGCAGTACTTC. The encoded protein is CASSEGRYEQYF.

There are a few counts of this clonotype. The library was designed around alpha chains, so this beta chain is a stray read whose abundance carries little weight. The J gene is TRBJ2-5, the V gene TRBV7-8; 9 positions match TRBD1. V lost 5 bases to trimming and J lost 4 bases; unmatched junction nucleotides: 2. The CDR3 contains 13 residues. The V gene's germline CDR1 is SGHVS and CDR2 FQNEAQ. The CDR3 here is CASSLDRGETQYF. CDR3 nucleotides: TGTGCCAGCAGCCTGGACAGGGGAGAGACCCAGTACTTC.

This clonotype turned up a few times. This beta chain appears as a stray read in a library generated for alpha chains; its size is not informative. The chain uses TRBV29-1 and TRBJ2-3; D gene unclear. The germline V gene encodes CDR1 SQVTM and CDR2 ANQGSEA. V lost 5 bases and J lost 0, with 9 bases in between. This CDR3 contains 13 residues. In nucleotides, the CDR3 is TGCAGCGTTCAGAAGGACAGCACAGATACGCAGTATTTT. It specifies CSVQKDSTDTQYF.

This clonotype is labeled medium-sized. This beta chain turned up in a library designed for alpha chains; as an off-target read, its abundance says little. The chain has TRBV29-1 and TRBJ2-5; TRBD1 might be the D (6 bases). Trimming cost V 6 bases and J 5 bases, with 16 bases left between them. This CDR3 is built from 13 residues. Germline V gene data show CDR1 as SQVTM and CDR2 as ANQGSEA. CDR3 region: CSVRQGTPETQYF. The CDR3, as DNA: TGCAGCGTCCGTCAGGGGACCCCCGAGACCCAGTACTTC.

This clonotype was counted between two and nine times. In a library made to pick up alpha chains, this beta chain is a stray read with a size that means little. This sequence joins TRBV15 and TRBJ2-3, with a weak D call TRBD2 (5 bases). This CDR3 has 16 amino acids. CDR1 LNHNV and CDR2 YYDKDF come from the germline V gene (reference sequence). V was shortened by 0 bases and J by 2 bases, with 12 bases between the two germline ends. CDR3: CATSRDQVRATDTQYF. CDR3 sequence (DNA): TGTGCCACCAGCAGAGACCAAGTGCGGGCCACAGATACGCAGTATTTT.

Regarding this clonotype: A library prepared for alpha chains yielded this beta chain as an off-target read; its size is of little meaning. The V and J genes are TRBV11-2 and TRBJ2-5, with 8 nucleotides matching TRBD1. V shed 5 bases, J shed 2 bases, and the junction held 4 bases outside the gene matches. Germline V gene data show CDR1 as SGHAT and CDR2 as FQNNGV. The CDR3 length is 14 residues. CDR3 bases: TGTGCCAGCAGCCCGGACAGGGTGCAAGAGACCCAGTACTTC. It is translated as CASSPDRVQETQYF.

In this sample, this clonotype is medium-sized (0.01 to 0.1%). Found in a library prepared for alpha chains, this beta chain is an off-target read, and its abundance has little meaning. This sequence joins TRBV11-2 and TRBJ2-1, with D unclear. Germline CDR1 SGHAT, CDR2 FQNNGV. The CDR3 consists of 18 residues. The V and J ends lost 5 bases and 0 bases respectively, with 20 bases between them. CDR3 sequence reads: CASSRTRSDAVSYNEQFF. CDR3 nucleotide sequence: TGTGCCAGCAGCCGGACCCGATCGGATGCAGTCTCCTACAATGAGCAGTTCTTC.

Sample share makes this clonotype large. Little can be read into the size of this beta chain, an off-target read in a library designed for alpha chains. The chain uses TRBV24-1 and TRBJ2-5, with no clear D. The CDR3 is made up of 13 amino acids. Trimming removed 3 bases from V and 5 bases from J, with 9 bases in between. Per the germline V gene, CDR1 is KGHDR and CDR2 is SFDVKD. CDR3 loop: CATSDAYGETQYF. DNA of the CDR3: TGTGCCACCAGTGATGCCTATGGGGAGACCCAGTACTTC.

In its sample, this clonotype ranks as medium-sized. This beta chain slipped into a library made for alpha chains as a stray read, so its size is not meaningful. The rearrangement links TRBV6-2 or TRBV6-3 to TRBJ1-1; TRBD1 is a possible D gene (6 bases). Trimming stripped 4 bases from V and 4 bases from J, with 10 bases between. Germline V lookup: CDR1 MNHEY, CDR2 SVGEGT. The CDR3 sequence is 13 residues long. CDR3 loop: CASSSGGGTEAFF. The CDR3 nucleotides read TGTGCCAGCAGTTCCGGGGGCGGCACTGAAGCTTTCTTT.

On this clonotype: Found in a library prepared for alpha chains, this beta chain is an off-target read, and its abundance has little meaning. The chain links TRBV7-2 to TRBJ2-3; no clear D gene. Trimming stripped 5 bases from V and 7 bases from J, with 10 bases between. This CDR3 comprises 12 residues. Germline V gives CDR1 SGHTA, CDR2 FQGNSA. The CDR3 DNA reads as TGTGCCAGCAGCAGTCCGACGTATACGCAGTATTTT. It specifies CASSSPTYTQYF. Full variable domain (remainder filled in from reference TRBV7-2 and TRBJ2-3): GAGVSQSPSNKVTEKGKDVELRCDPISGHTALYWYRQSLGQGLEFLIYFQGNSAPDKSGLPSDRFSAERTGGSVSTLTIQRTQQEDSAVYLCASSSPTYTQYFGPGTRLTVL.

This clonotype occurred a few times. This beta chain was picked up by a library intended for alpha chains and is off target, so its count carries little meaning. V is TRBV10-3 and J is TRBJ2-7; maybe TRBD2 (5 bases). The CDR3 consists of 10 residues. Germline assignment: CDR1 ENHRY and CDR2 SYGVKD. Trimming removed 11 bases at V and 4 bases at J, with 9 bases between. The CDR3 DNA follows: TGTGCCTCCGGGGAATACGAGCAGTACTTC. Translation gives CASGEYEQYF.

In this sample, this clonotype is medium-sized (0.01 to 0.1%). As an off-target read in a library built for alpha chains, this beta chain has a frequency of little significance. The V and J genes are TRBV3-1 and TRBJ2-1; 13 bases match TRBD2. The CDR3 contains 15 residues. Germline V gene lookup returns CDR1 LGHDT and CDR2 YNNKEL (reference sequence). The trim removed 4 bases at V and 11 bases at J, leaving 8 bases unmatched. DNA of the CDR3: TGTGCCAGCAGCCTCAGAGGGACTAGCGGGACTCAGCAGTTCTTC. Translated: CASSLRGTSGTQQFF.

As concerns this clonotype: This beta chain lies outside the target of a library built for alpha chains; its clone size means little. The chain joins TRBV18 to TRBJ2-7, with 8 bases that match TRBD2. V shed 5 bases, J shed 2 bases, and the junction held 5 bases outside the gene matches. The CDR3 length is 14 residues. Germline CDR1 reads KGHSH; CDR2 reads LQKENI. The CDR3 here is CASSATSGPYEQYF. The CDR3 DNA sequence: TGTGCCAGCTCAGCAACTAGCGGTCCCTACGAGCAGTACTTC.

This clonotype was observed a few times. The library was prepared for alpha chains; this beta chain is a stray read, so its frequency means little. The genes are TRBV7-2 and TRBJ2-3; 12 nucleotides match TRBD2. The ends lost 5 bases at V and 4 bases at J; junction bases unmatched: 7. From germline, CDR1 is SGHTA and CDR2 FQGNSA. The CDR3 runs 16 residues. CDR3 sequence: CASSTRLAGASDTQYF. The CDR3 nucleotides read TGTGCCAGCAGCACCCGACTAGCGGGAGCGTCAGATACGCAGTATTTT.

This clonotype has more than one count but fewer than ten. In a library made to pick up alpha chains, this beta chain is a stray read with a size that means little. The V and J genes are TRBV28 and TRBJ2-3; 11 nucleotides align to TRBD2. CDR1 and CDR2 from the germline V gene are MDHEN and SYDVKM. This CDR3 is 16 amino acids long. J gave up 1 base and V 5 bases, and 5 bases lay outside the gene matches. In DNA form, the CDR3 reads TGTGCCAGCAGTGCCTTTAGCGGGAGGGGCACAGATACGCAGTATTTT. This encodes CASSAFSGRGTDTQYF. Full variable domain (missing parts from reference TRBV28 and TRBJ2-3): DVKVTQSSRYLVKRTGEKVFLECVQDMDHENMFWYRQDPGLGLRLIYFSYDVKMKEKGDIPEGYSVSREKKERFSLILESASTNQTSMYLCASSAFSGRGTDTQYFGPGTRLTVL.